This T cell receptor beta chain was sequenced during a study of early T cells in non-severe SARS-CoV-2 infection (dated by TCRdb to the early 2020s). Turning to the overall study: TCR sequencing used bulk RNA from unsorted whole blood, so alpha and beta chains could not be paired.

Study-wide conclusions, independent of this receptor: VDJdb matching was skewed toward anti-spike CD8 responses, so virus-specific expansions were likely underestimated and private and CD4 specificities were missed.

A case-control design nested within a healthcare worker cohort in London, UK, was used, with weekly nasopharyngeal swab PCR tests and blood sampling performed. Between 23 and 31 March 2020, the week of the UK lockdown, healthcare workers were enrolled and then followed up weekly for as long as 16 weeks. Libraries came from 5' RACE. The data were produced on a NextSeq 500. The TCR library protocol attached unique molecular identifiers to individual cDNA molecules to correct for sequencing error and PCR bias. Both TCR alpha and beta chains were sequenced, and tight co-correlation was observed between alpha and beta sequence abundances in each sample. Turning to the authors' computational methods: Decombinator V4 was used to annotate TCR sequences for V gene, J gene and CDR3. TCRs were defined as expanded if a significant change between any two time points was detected under a Poisson model with p below 0.0001. Abundances of TCRs were expressed as counts per million after normalisation to the total number of TCRs sequenced in each sample. A search of VDJdb, accessed on 1 November 2021, was run for TCRs annotated to CMV, EBV and SARS-CoV-2, with TCRs annotated for multiple antigens excluded. Starting from the raw public reads, TCRdb applied fastp trimming at Q25, assembled clones with MiXCR and retained in-frame beta chains. Rows with a matching CDR3 protein are joined into one entry that keeps the most common DNA and genes. The V and J calls shown here were made by TCRdb, not taken from the authors' results. For this sample there are approximately 70,000 distinct CDR3 sequences; more than 10% appear just once. Of the sample, around a sixth falls within the top ten clones.

In this sample, this clonotype turned up many times. The clone's antigen remains unknown. No much larger clone is present one base from it, and per-base qualities are unavailable. This specimen consisted of whole blood, obtained at baseline. This clonotype was sampled from an adult who was a healthcare worker with PCR-confirmed SARS-CoV-2 infection or an uninfected control (not recorded which). The donor label of this sample is uncertain.

CDR3 loop: CASSLTGGANVLTF. The DNA is TGTGCCAGCAGCCTCACGGGGGGGGCCAACGTCCTGACTTTC. The rearranged chain carries TRBV12-3 or TRBV12-4 and TRBJ2-6; possibly the D gene is TRBD2, per 5 matching bases. V lost 6 bases and J lost 4 bases; the stretch between them is 10 bases long. There are 14 amino acids in the CDR3, from cysteine to phenylalanine inclusive. Solely the CDR3 DNA is kept, with 42 bases framed from the first base.